Listed below are T cell receptor beta chains from one sample, sequenced in a study of human T cells and chemical hapten exposure. TCRdb re-analysed the RACE reads in MiXCR, keeping a single row per CDR3 protein. The table records around 300,000 distinct CDR3 sequences, roughly 7.4% of them present only once. The source material was whole blood, sampled in connection with sensitization to the hapten diphenylcyclopropenone (DPC). The receptors shown here come from a man between 18 and 35 years old with alopecia areata. Some clones in this sample may be carry-over from other donors' samples. Both conserved end residues are part of each CDR3. Fields, in order: J gene, D gene, V gene, clone size, CDR3 protein, CDR3 DNA. The D gene is left open where the match is weak. Clone size is not always given. Where it is, it says once, few, many or a class for expanded clones.

TRBJ1-6 - TRBV10-3 many CAISESSGEISPLHF TGTGCCATCAGTGAGTCGTCTGGAGAAATTTCACCCCTCCACTTT
TRBJ1-1 - TRBV5-1 - CASSVQTASNTEAFF TGCGCCAGCAGCGTCCAGACAGCTTCGAACACTGAAGCTTTCTTT
TRBJ2-6 - TRBV7-3 - CASSLIQGSGANVLTF TGTGCCAGCAGCTTAATCCAGGGCTCTGGGGCCAACGTCCTGACTTTC
TRBJ1-2 - TRBV7-2 many CASSSNRGGDYTF TGTGCCAGCAGCTCAAATAGGGGAGGTGACTACACCTTC
TRBJ2-1 - TRBV4-1 few CASSQPRWVHEQFF TGCGCCAGCAGCCAGCCCAGATGGGTCCATGAGCAGTTCTTC
TRBJ1-5 - TRBV27 - CASSPIRGAQPQHF TGTGCCAGCAGCCCCATAAGGGGGGCGCAGCCCCAGCATTTT
TRBJ1-4 - TRBV6-5 few CASSYGRVGEKLFF TGTGCCAGCAGTTACGGCAGGGTCGGAGAAAAACTGTTTTTT
TRBJ2-4 - TRBV7-9 - CASSPTGGLLAKNIQYF TGTGCCAGCAGCCCGACCGGGGGCCTCTTGGCCAAAAACATTCAGTACTTC
TRBJ2-1 TRBD1 TRBV6-2/TRBV6-3 - CASRTGTGDAQGQFF TGTGCCAGCAGAACCGGGACAGGGGATGCCCAAGGGCAGTTCTTC
TRBJ1-2 TRBD1 TRBV7-3 few CASRPDRGSSYGYTF TGTGCCAGCAGACCAGACAGGGGCTCGTCGTATGGCTACACCTTC
TRBJ1-1 TRBD1 TRBV6-4 few CASSSQGAYTEAFF TGTGCCAGCAGTTCGCAGGGGGCGTACACTGAAGCTTTCTTT
TRBJ1-1 - TRBV18 - CASSPRGDTEAFF TGTGCCAGCTCACCACGAGGGGACACTGAAGCTTTCTTT
TRBJ1-5 - TRBV6-5 - CASREAAASQPQHF TGTGCCAGCAGAGAGGCAGCCGCATCTCAGCCCCAGCATTTT
TRBJ2-6 - TRBV25-1 few CATCGGHLSGANVLTF TGTGCCACCTGTGGGGGACATCTCTCTGGGGCCAACGTCCTGACTTTC
TRBJ2-3 - TRBV4-1 few CASSQDRRQEPDTQYF TGCGCCAGCAGCCAAGATAGGAGACAGGAGCCAGATACGCAGTATTTT
TRBJ1-2 - TRBV6-5 - CASSQTTYGYTF TGTGCCAGCAGTCAGACAACGTATGGCTACACCTTC
TRBJ1-5 - TRBV7-8 few CASSLDRTSNQPQHF TGTGCCAGCAGCTTGGATCGGACAAGCAATCAGCCCCAGCATTTT
TRBJ1-2 - TRBV6-5 many CASGGRLGGYTF TGTGCCAGCGGAGGACGCCTAGGGGGCTACACCTTC
TRBJ1-2 - TRBV12-3/TRBV12-4 - CASSLYVGRSDGYTF TGTGCCAGCAGTTTATACGTAGGCAGGAGCGATGGCTACACCTTC
TRBJ1-3 - TRBV9 few CASSVDPSSGNTIYF TGTGCCAGCAGCGTAGATCCATCCTCTGGAAACACCATATATTTT